This T cell receptor beta chain was obtained from a study of blood T cell repertoires in COVID-19. Study summary: Spain, Italy and the United States supplied samples that represented acute and convalescent COVID-19.

This clone is a singleton in its sample. Some clones are missing from TCRdb's copy, which holds only in-frame ones; the method was immunoSEQ multiplex PCR. The sample lists under 200,000 clones; roughly 83% were seen once. Material: peripheral blood. The sequence was obtained from an older woman with acute or convalescent COVID-19.

The DNA of the CDR3 is TGTGCCAGCAGTGAGCGGGGAGTCCCCCAAGAGACCCAGTACTTC. This gives the protein CASSERGVPQETQYF. V usage is TRBV6-1 and J usage is TRBJ2-5; D possibly corresponds to TRBD2 (6 bases). Germline lookup yields CDR1 MNHNS and CDR2 SASEGT. The CDR3 has 15 residues. The ends were cut back, 3 bases at V and 1 base at J, with 12 bases in the middle.